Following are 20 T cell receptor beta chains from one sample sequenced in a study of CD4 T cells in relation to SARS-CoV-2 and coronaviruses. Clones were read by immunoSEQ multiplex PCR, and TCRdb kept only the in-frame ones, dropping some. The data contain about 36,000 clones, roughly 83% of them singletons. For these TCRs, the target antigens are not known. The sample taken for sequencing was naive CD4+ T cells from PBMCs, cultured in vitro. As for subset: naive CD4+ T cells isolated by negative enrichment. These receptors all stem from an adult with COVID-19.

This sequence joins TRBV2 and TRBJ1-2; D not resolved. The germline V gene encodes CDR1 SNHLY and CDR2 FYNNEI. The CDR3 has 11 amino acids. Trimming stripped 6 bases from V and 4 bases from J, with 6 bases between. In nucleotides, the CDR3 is TGTGCCAGCAGGAAAATCTATGGCTACACCTTC. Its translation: CASRKIYGYTF.

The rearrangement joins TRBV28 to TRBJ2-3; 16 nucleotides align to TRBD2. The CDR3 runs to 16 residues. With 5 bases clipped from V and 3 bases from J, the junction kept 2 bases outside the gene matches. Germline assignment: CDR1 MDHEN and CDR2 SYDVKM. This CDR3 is CASSPGLAGGTDTQYF. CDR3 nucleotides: TGTGCCAGCAGTCCGGGACTAGCGGGAGGGACAGATACGCAGTATTTT.

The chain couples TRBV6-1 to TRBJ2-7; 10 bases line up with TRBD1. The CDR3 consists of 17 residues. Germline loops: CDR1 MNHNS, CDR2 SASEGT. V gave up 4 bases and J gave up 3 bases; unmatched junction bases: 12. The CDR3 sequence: CASSGPGGTGANYEQYF. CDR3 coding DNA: TGTGCCAGCAGTGGCCCCGGTGGGACAGGGGCAAACTACGAGCAGTACTTC.

The CDR3 DNA sequence: TGTGCCAGCAAACTCCTGCAGAATAGCAATCAGCCCCAGCATTTT. Translation: CASKLLQNSNQPQHF. The chain combines TRBV28 with TRBJ1-5; D gene ambiguous. Trimming took 7 bases from V and 0 from J, leaving 13 bases between them. This CDR3 region has 15 residues. Germline V lookup: CDR1 MDHEN, CDR2 SYDVKM.

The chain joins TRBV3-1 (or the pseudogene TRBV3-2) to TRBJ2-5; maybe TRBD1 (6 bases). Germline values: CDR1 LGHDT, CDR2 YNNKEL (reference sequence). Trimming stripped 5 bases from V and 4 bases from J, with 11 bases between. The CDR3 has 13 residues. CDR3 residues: CASSWGRGETQYF. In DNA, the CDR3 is TGTGCCAGCAGCTGGGGGCGCGGAGAGACCCAGTACTTC.

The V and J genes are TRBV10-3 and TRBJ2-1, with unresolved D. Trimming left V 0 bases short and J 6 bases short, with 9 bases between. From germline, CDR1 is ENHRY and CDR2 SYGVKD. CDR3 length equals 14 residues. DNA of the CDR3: TGTGCCATCAGTGAGTCGGCGAGAGGCAATGAGCAGTTCTTC. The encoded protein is CAISESARGNEQFF.

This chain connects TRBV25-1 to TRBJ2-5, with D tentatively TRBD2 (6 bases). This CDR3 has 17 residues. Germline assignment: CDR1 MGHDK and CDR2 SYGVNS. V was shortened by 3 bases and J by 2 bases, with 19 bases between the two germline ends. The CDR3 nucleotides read TGTGCCAGCAGTGACCCCTACGGGTTGCGGGGACAAGAGACCCAGTACTTC. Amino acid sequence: CASSDPYGLRGQETQYF.

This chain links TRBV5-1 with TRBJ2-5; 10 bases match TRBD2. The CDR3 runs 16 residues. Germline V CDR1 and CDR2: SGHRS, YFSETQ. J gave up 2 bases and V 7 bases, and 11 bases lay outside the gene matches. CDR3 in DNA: TGCGCCAGCGGACAGTTACTAGCGGGGCTGCAAGAGACCCAGTACTTC. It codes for CASGQLLAGLQETQYF.

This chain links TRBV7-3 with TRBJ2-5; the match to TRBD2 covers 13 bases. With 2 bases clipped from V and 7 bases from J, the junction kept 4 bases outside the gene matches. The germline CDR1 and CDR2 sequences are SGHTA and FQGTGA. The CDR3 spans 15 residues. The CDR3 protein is CASSLGLAGEATQYF. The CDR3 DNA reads TGTGCCAGCAGCTTAGGACTAGCGGGAGAGGCGACCCAGTACTTC.

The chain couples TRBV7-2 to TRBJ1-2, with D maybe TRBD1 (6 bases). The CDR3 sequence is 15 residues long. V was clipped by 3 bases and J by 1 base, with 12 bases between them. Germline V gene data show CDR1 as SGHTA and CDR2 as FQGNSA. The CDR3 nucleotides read TGTGCCAGCAGCTTCTTGAGGGGGATTAACTATGGCTACACCTTC. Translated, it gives CASSFLRGINYGYTF. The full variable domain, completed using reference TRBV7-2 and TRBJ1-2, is GAGVSQSPSNKVTEKGKDVELRCDPISGHTALYWYRQSLGQGLEFLIYFQGNSAPDKSGLPSDRFSAERTGGSVSTLTIQRTQQEDSAVYLCASSFLRGINYGYTFGSGTRLTVV.

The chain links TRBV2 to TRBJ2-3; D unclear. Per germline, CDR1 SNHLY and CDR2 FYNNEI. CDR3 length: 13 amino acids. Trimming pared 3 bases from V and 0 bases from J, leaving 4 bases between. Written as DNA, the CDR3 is TGTGCCAGCAGTGAGCTAAGCACAGATACGCAGTATTTT. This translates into CASSELSTDTQYF.

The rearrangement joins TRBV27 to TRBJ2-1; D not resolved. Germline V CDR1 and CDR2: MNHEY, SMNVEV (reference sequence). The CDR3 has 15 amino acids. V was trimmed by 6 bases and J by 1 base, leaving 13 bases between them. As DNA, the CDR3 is TGTGCCAGCAGGCCGGCACTCGGTTCCTACAATGAGCAGTTCTTC. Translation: CASRPALGSYNEQFF.

CDR3 bases: TGTGCCAGCAGACAGGGGGAATATGGCTACACCTTC. It specifies CASRQGEYGYTF. The chain uses TRBV9 and TRBJ1-2, with TRBD1 matching 8 bases. Germline CDR1 is SGDLS and CDR2 is YYNGEE. J was trimmed by 5 bases and V by 5 bases; bases with no gene match: 2. CDR3 length equals 12 residues.

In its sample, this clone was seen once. As DNA, the CDR3 is TGTGCCAGCAGCAGGACGGATATCGAAAGATTTGGGCAGTACTTC. It is translated as CASSRTDIERFGQYF. The chain couples TRBV5-8 to TRBJ2-7; D call uncertain. The germline V and J ends were trimmed by 4 bases and 9 bases, with 23 bases remaining between them. The CDR3 is made up of 15 amino acids. Germline CDR1 and CDR2: SGHTS and YDEGEE. The full variable domain, rest sourced from reference TRBV5-8 and TRBJ2-7, is EAGVTQSPTHLIKTRGQQATLRCSPISGHTSVYWYQQALGLGLQFLLWYDEGEERNRGNFPPRFSGRQFPNYSSELNVNALELEDSALYLCASSRTDIERFGQYFGPGTRLTVT.

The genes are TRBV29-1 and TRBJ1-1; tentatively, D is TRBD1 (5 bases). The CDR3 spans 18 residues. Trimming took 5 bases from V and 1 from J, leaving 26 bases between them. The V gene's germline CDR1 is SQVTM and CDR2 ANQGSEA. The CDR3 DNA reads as TGCAGCGTTCTTGCCCGGCGAGGGGCTATCCACCGGAACACTGAAGCTTTCTTT. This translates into CSVLARRGAIHRNTEAFF.

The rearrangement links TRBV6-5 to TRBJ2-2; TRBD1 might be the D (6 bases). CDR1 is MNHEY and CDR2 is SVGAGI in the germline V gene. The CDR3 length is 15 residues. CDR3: CGSGPTGKGTGELFF. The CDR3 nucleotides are TGTGGGTCTGGGCCCACAGGGAAAGGCACCGGGGAGCTGTTTTTT.

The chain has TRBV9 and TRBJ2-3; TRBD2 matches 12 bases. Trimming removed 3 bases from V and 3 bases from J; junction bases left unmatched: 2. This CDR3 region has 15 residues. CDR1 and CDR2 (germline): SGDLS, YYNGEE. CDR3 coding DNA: TGTGCCAGCAGCGCTACTAGCGGGAGGACAGATACGCAGTATTTT. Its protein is CASSATSGRTDTQYF.

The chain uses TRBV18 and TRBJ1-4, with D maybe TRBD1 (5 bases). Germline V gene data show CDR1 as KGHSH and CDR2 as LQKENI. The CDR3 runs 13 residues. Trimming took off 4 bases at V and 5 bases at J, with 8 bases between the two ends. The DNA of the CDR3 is TGTGCCAGCTCACTCAGGGTCAATGAAAAACTGTTTTTT. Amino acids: CASSLRVNEKLFF.

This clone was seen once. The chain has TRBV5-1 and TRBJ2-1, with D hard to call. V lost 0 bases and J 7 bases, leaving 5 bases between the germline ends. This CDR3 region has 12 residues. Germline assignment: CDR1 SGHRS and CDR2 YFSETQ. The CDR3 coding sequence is TGCGCCAGCAGCTTGGCCGCGAATGAGCAGTTCTTC. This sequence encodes CASSLAANEQFF. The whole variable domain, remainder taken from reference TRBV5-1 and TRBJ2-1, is KAGVTQTPRYLIKTRGQQVTLSCSPISGHRSVSWYQQTPGQGLQFLFEYFSETQRNKGNFPGRFSGRQFSNSRSEMNVSTLELGDSALYLCASSLAANEQFFGPGTRLTVL.

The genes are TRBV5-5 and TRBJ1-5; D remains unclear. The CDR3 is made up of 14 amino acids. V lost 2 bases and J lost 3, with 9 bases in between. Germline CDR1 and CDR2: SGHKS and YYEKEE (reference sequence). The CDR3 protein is CASSFTENNQPQHF. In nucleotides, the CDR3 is TGTGCCAGCAGCTTCACAGAGAACAATCAGCCCCAGCATTTT. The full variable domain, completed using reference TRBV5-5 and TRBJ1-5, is DAGVTQSPTHLIKTRGQQVTLRCSPISGHKSVSWYQQVLGQGPQFIFQYYEKEERGRGNFPDRFSARQFPNYSSELNVNALLLGDSALYLCASSFTENNQPQHFGDGTRLSIL.